Listed below are T cell receptor beta chains from one sample, sequenced in a study of technical replicates of blood from a few donors. The method was immunoSEQ multiplex PCR; TCRdb's version includes in-frame clones alone and lacks a portion of them. In the table there are approximately 81,000 clones, 75% to 85% of which are singletons. The sample taken for sequencing was PBMCs. Source of these receptors: a human donor in good health. Some clones in this sample may be carry-over from other donors' samples. The CDR3 runs from the conserved cysteine through the conserved F or W. Fields, in order: J gene, CDR3 length, clone size, D gene, V gene, CDR3 protein, CDR3 DNA. D genes are given only for firm matches. Size is omitted from some rows. Given values are once, few, many or a class for expanded clones.

TRBJ1-2,12,NA,NA,TRBV29-1,CSARISNYGYTF,TGCAGCGCCAGGATCTCTAACTATGGCTACACCTTC
TRBJ1-3,15,NA,NA,TRBV5-4,CASSLGGNVGNTIYF,TGTGCCAGCAGCTTGGGAGGGAACGTTGGAAACACCATATATTTT
TRBJ2-4,17,NA,NA,TRBV18,CASSPGTPRLAKNIQYF,TGTGCCAGCTCACCAGGGACACCGAGACTAGCCAAAAACATTCAGTACTTC
TRBJ2-6,15,NA,TRBD1,TRBV2,CARQGWESGANVLTF,TGTGCCAGACAGGGGTGGGAGAGTGGGGCCAACGTCCTGACTTTC
TRBJ2-3,17,NA,TRBD2,TRBV19,CASKGTVGGGAYGTQYF,TGTGCCAGTAAGGGTACGGTCGGCGGGGGGGCCTATGGTACGCAGTATTTT
TRBJ1-2,14,once,NA,TRBV2,CASSVQVSREGYTF,TGTGCCAGCAGTGTGCAGGTATCGAGGGAGGGCTACACCTTC
TRBJ2-3,15,NA,NA,TRBV4-2,CASSLRTEITDTQYF,TGTGCCAGCAGCCTAAGGACAGAGATCACAGATACGCAGTATTTT
TRBJ2-1,15,NA,NA,TRBV5-4,CASSFGPMNYNEQFF,TGTGCCAGCAGCTTCGGTCCGATGAACTACAATGAGCAGTTCTTC
TRBJ2-7,17,once,TRBD2,TRBV4-3,CASSPHRLRGTSCEQYF,TGCGCCAGCAGCCCCCACCGTTTGCGTGGGACTAGCTGCGAGCAGTACTTC
TRBJ1-3,17,NA,TRBD1,TRBV30,CAWTRGQGAISGNTIYF,TGTGCCTGGACCAGGGGACAGGGGGCGATATCTGGAAACACCATATATTTT